This TCR beta chain comes out of a study of blood T cell repertoires in COVID-19. Background on the study: Material from acute and convalescent COVID-19 was sourced from the United States, Italy and Spain. From T cells, B-cell-depleted T cells, or PBMCs came the material, which was cDNA or gDNA.

Study processing details: Estimation of nucleated cell counts was performed using reference gene primer amplification. Using immunoSEQ multiplex PCR, the repertoire was profiled, and TCRdb retains in-frame clones only, with some absent. Clone size and the V and J calls come from that table; the DNA yielded D and trimming. This sample has around 300,000 clones, with roughly 84% found just once. Trimming at V came to 1 base and at J to 4 bases, leaving 10 bases not matched to a gene. Germline CDR1 and CDR2: SGHDT and YYEEEE. The CDR3 covers 16 residues. The source of this sequence is a man aged 45 to 65 with active or convalescent COVID-19. Sequences were obtained from peripheral blood. V gene TRBV5-6 combines with J gene TRBJ1-2; 7 bases map to TRBD1. The CDR3 region is CASSLQTGRTPYGYTF. CDR3 coding DNA: TGTGCCAGCAGCTTGCAGACAGGGAGAACTCCCTATGGCTACACCTTC. The full variable domain, its missing parts supplied by reference TRBV5-6 and TRBJ1-2, is DAGVTQSPTHLIKTRGQQVTLRCSPKSGHDTVSWYQQALGQGPQFIFQYYEEEERQRGNFPDRFSGHQFPNYSSELNVNALLLGDSALYLCASSLQTGRTPYGYTFGSGTRLTVV.